This TCR beta chain came from a study of T cell responses to AZD1222 COVID-19 vaccine. The study, taken as a whole, reports: The donors showed a predominance of white British ancestry and of females, with possible underestimation of clonal diversity. At baseline, just a handful of AZD1222 recipients tested seropositive. Repertoires in all cases were sampled only once the peak T cell response had passed.

Germline-derived CDR1 and CDR2 are SGDLS and YYNGEE. The CDR3 loop spans 14 amino acids. Trimming pared 0 bases from V and 6 bases from J, leaving 10 bases between. Some clones are missing from TCRdb's copy, which holds only in-frame ones; the method was immunoSEQ multiplex PCR. Of 30,000 to 35,000 clones detected, 91% appear once; the ten largest clones hold 45%. Regarding this clone: Its antigen is unknown.

The gene calls are TRBV9 and TRBJ2-1; tentative D call: TRBD2 (5 bases). The source is an adult in good health. Material: peripheral blood, obtained on day 0 of AZD1222 vaccination. The CDR3 nucleotides read TGTGCCAGCAGCGTAGGGGCGGGCAGCAATGAGCAGTTCTTC. Translated, it gives CASSVGAGSNEQFF.